This TCR beta chain came from a study of cytomegalovirus exposure and HLA in healthy donors. Using immunoSEQ multiplex PCR, the repertoire was profiled, and TCRdb retains in-frame clones only, with some absent. In the table there are 200,000 or so clones, 88% of which are singletons. Study observations and caveats: Cytomegalovirus association was assigned to around 150 TCR beta chains.

This CDR3 region has 13 residues. Trimming stripped 0 bases from V and 11 bases from J, with 11 bases between. Per the germline V gene, CDR1 is ENHRY and CDR2 is SYGVKD. Concerning this clone itself: Antigen: not known.

The sample consisted of PBMCs. The receptor was derived from a woman between 18 and 29 years old in good health and CMV-seronegative. The chain joins TRBV10-3 to TRBJ2-1, with D tentatively TRBD1 (5 bases). The CDR3 sequence: CAISESGRTKQFF. The CDR3 bases are TGTGCCATCAGTGAGTCGGGAAGGACAAAGCAGTTCTTC.